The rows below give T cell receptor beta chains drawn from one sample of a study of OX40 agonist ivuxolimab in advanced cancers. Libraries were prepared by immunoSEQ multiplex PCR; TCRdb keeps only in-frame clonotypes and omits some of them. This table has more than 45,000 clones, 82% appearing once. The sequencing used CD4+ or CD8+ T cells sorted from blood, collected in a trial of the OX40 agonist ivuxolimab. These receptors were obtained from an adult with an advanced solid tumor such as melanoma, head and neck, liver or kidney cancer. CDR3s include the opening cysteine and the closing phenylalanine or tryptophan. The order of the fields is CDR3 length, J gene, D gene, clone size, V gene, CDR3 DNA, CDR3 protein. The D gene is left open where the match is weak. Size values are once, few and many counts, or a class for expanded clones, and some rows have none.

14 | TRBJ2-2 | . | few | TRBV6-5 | TGTGCCAGCAGTTACGATGACTTCACCGGGGAGCTGTTTTTT | CASSYDDFTGELFF
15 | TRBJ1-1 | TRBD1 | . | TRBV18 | TGTGCCAGCTCACCCGGACAGGTCATGAACACTGAAGCTTTCTTT | CASSPGQVMNTEAFF
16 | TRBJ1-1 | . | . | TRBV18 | TGTGCCAGCTCACCACGGGAGTCAGAGGGGGACACTGAAGCTTTCTTT | CASSPRESEGDTEAFF
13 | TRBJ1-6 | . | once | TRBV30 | TGTGCCTGGACCCGGACGGCTAATTCACCCCTCCACTTT | CAWTRTANSPLHF
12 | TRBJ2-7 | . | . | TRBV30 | TGTGCCTGGAGACGGGGGCGGGTCGAGCAGTACTTC | CAWRRGRVEQYF
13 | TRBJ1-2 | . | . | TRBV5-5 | TGTGCCAGCAGCTTGGAAGGGGTTTGGGGCTACACCTTC | CASSLEGVWGYTF
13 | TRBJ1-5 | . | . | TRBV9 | TGTGCCAGCAGCGCGGAGGGTTATCAGCCCCAGCATTTT | CASSAEGYQPQHF
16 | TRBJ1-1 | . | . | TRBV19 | TGTGCCAGTAGTCAACCCCGAGGGACGGGTAACACTGAAGCTTTCTTT | CASSQPRGTGNTEAFF
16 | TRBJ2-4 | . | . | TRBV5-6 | TGTGCCAGCAGCTTGTGGGGGGCTAGAACCAAAAACATTCAGTACTTC | CASSLWGARTKNIQYF
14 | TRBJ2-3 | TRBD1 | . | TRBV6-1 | TGTGCCAGCAGTAAGACAGGGGTAACAGATACGCAGTATTTT | CASSKTGVTDTQYF
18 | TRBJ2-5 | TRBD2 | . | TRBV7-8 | TGTGCCAGCAGCCCTAGACTAGCGGGAGGCGATTTGGGGGAGACCCAGTACTTC | CASSPRLAGGDLGETQYF
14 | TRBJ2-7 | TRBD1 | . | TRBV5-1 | TGCGCCAGCAGCACCTTAAGGACAGGGGGCGAGCAGTACTTC | CASSTLRTGGEQYF